This passage covers 32 T cell receptor beta chains from one sample sequenced in a study of T cell responses to AZD1222 COVID-19 vaccine. TCRdb's copy holds only in-frame clones and misses some; the assay was immunoSEQ multiplex PCR. The data hold fewer than 150,000 clones, with 70% to 90% observed a single time. The specimen was peripheral blood, collected on day 0 of AZD1222 vaccination. Receptors originate from an adult in good health.

This clone was detected only a few times. This sample includes further DNA sequences coding for the same CDR3. The chain couples TRBV28 to TRBJ2-7; a weak D match, TRBD1 (5 bases). The germline gives CDR1 MDHEN, CDR2 SYDVKM. The V end lost 2 bases, the J end lost 5 bases, and 7 bases lay between the germline ends. This CDR3 has 12 residues. For the CDR3, the DNA is TGTGCCAGCAGTTTAAGGGGTGACGAGCAGTACTTC. Translated: CASSLRGDEQYF.

This chain uses TRBV6-5 with TRBJ1-6, with D perhaps TRBD1 (5 bases). Trimming left V 4 bases short and J 3 bases short, with 7 bases between. The CDR3 has 14 residues. Germline lookup yields CDR1 MNHEY and CDR2 SVGAGI. The CDR3 sequence is CASSLQVYNSPLHF. The DNA for the CDR3 is TGTGCCAGCAGTTTACAGGTCTATAATTCACCCCTCCACTTT.

The chain links TRBV13 to TRBJ2-7; no firm D call. V was trimmed by 5 bases and J by 2 bases, leaving 10 bases between them. Germline values: CDR1 PRHDT, CDR2 FYEKMQ (reference sequence). This CDR3 is built from 13 residues. The DNA for the CDR3 is TGTGCCAGCAGCACCATTGAGGCCTACGAGCAGTACTTC. Translated, it gives CASSTIEAYEQYF.

The V and J genes are TRBV9 and TRBJ1-1; 9 nucleotides match TRBD1. Losses at the gene ends were 2 bases for V and 1 base for J; bases not matched to a gene: 6. The length of the CDR3 is 16 residues. Germline CDR1 reads SGDLS; CDR2 reads YYNGEE. CDR3 nucleotides: TGTGCCAGCAGCGTCGCCACAGGGGGCGGGAACACTGAAGCTTTCTTT. Translated, it gives CASSVATGGGNTEAFF.

This clone has just a few counts. This rearrangement joins TRBV3-1 (or the pseudogene TRBV3-2) to TRBJ1-1, with D hard to call. V lost 4 bases, J lost 1 base, and 10 bases lay in between. This CDR3 contains 14 residues. CDR1 LGHDT and CDR2 YNNKEL come from the germline V gene (reference sequence). The CDR3 protein is CASSPLDGNTEAFF. The CDR3 nucleotides read TGTGCCAGCAGCCCCTTGGACGGGAACACTGAAGCTTTCTTT.

This clone appeared a single time. The chain joins TRBV28 to TRBJ2-7; the D gene could be TRBD1 or TRBD2 (5 bases each). This CDR3 is built from 16 residues. Trimming pared 5 bases from V and 1 base from J, leaving 18 bases between. Germline V CDR1 and CDR2: MDHEN, SYDVKM. CDR3 nucleotide sequence: TGTGCCAGCAGTCCTTTGGGGGTAGCGAAGTCCTACGAGCAGTACTTC. It codes for CASSPLGVAKSYEQYF.

In this sample, this clone turned up once. The rearrangement uses TRBV7-2 and TRBJ2-5; D unresolved. Deletions cut 2 bases from V and 7 bases from J, with 11 bases between. Germline assignment: CDR1 SGHTA and CDR2 FQGNSA. The CDR3 has 13 amino acids. In nucleotides, the CDR3 is TGTGCCAGCAGCTTACCCCAGACCGGGACCCAGTACTTC. It is translated as CASSLPQTGTQYF.

The chain has TRBV3-1 (or the pseudogene TRBV3-2) and TRBJ1-2; D is ambiguous. This CDR3 region has 15 residues. Trimming left V 0 bases short and J 3 bases short, with 11 bases between. Germline CDR1 reads LGHDT; CDR2 reads YNNKEL (reference sequence). The CDR3 protein is CASSQDPRYYYGYTF. In DNA, the CDR3 is TGTGCCAGCAGCCAAGATCCCAGGTATTACTATGGCTACACCTTC.

The chain is built from TRBV7-2 and TRBJ1-1; D might be TRBD1 (5 bases). Germline CDR1 is SGHTA and CDR2 is FQGNSA. The CDR3 totals 14 residues. V was cut by 2 bases and J by 3 bases, with 10 bases left in between. The CDR3 loop is CASSLWGSDTEAFF. For the CDR3, the DNA is TGTGCCAGCAGCTTATGGGGGTCTGACACTGAAGCTTTCTTT.

The sample holds a few counts of this clone. The chain couples TRBV29-1 to TRBJ2-5; D not resolved. Germline CDR1 is SQVTM and CDR2 is ANQGSEA. Trimming pared 6 bases from V and 5 bases from J, leaving 16 bases between. The CDR3 has 13 amino acids. The CDR3 bases are TGCAGCGTGGACCGGGTTTACGGGGAGACCCAGTACTTC. Residues: CSVDRVYGETQYF.

This chain uses TRBV9 with TRBJ1-6; D ambiguous. Trimming removed 0 bases from V and 6 bases from J, with 16 bases in between. Germline values: CDR1 SGDLS, CDR2 YYNGEE. CDR3 length: 17 residues. The CDR3 reads CASSVGQTLSPNSPLHF. The CDR3 bases are TGTGCCAGCAGCGTAGGCCAGACCCTAAGCCCTAATTCACCCCTCCACTTT.

On this clone: One end of the junction fails to match germline, which may point to a read error. This chain connects TRBV7-7 to TRBJ2-6; D is unresolved. Germline V gene lookup returns CDR1 SSHAT and CDR2 FNYEAQ (reference sequence). This CDR3 is built from 14 residues. CDR3 bases: TGTGCCAGCAGCCCCTCATCTGGAGCCAACGTCCTGACTTTC. It yields the protein CASSPSSGANVLTF.

This clone came up a few times. This chain uses TRBV7-8 with TRBJ1-3, with 7 bases identical to TRBD1. The CDR3 is made up of 14 amino acids. The V gene's germline CDR1 is SGHVS and CDR2 FQNEAQ. Trimming took 5 bases from V and 6 from J; bases not matched to a gene: 7. The CDR3 DNA reads TGTGCCAGCAGCCAGCGAGAGGGGGCAAACACCATATATTTT. This translates into CASSQREGANTIYF.

The genes are TRBV30 and TRBJ1-1; 10 bases are a match to TRBD1. Trimming cost V 2 bases and J 10 bases; bases outside gene matches: 16. CDR1 is GTSNPN, CDR2 SVGIG, per germline (reference sequence). The CDR3 totals 16 residues. CDR3 residues: CAWSRPGTGDSTGAFF. The CDR3 DNA is TGTGCCTGGAGTCGACCCGGGACAGGGGATTCTACAGGAGCTTTCTTT.

V is TRBV6-5 and J is TRBJ1-1; D gene uncertain. Looked up from germline, CDR1 is MNHEY and CDR2 is SVGAGI. CDR3 length: 15 amino acids. The V and J ends lost 6 bases and 3 bases respectively, with 17 bases between them. The CDR3 region has the DNA TGTGCCAGCAGCCCCCGGACCAGCGGGGACACTGAAGCTTTCTTT. Translated: CASSPRTSGDTEAFF.

This chain links TRBV7-9 with TRBJ1-1; D not certain. V lost 2 bases, J lost 12 bases, and 16 bases lay in between. The CDR3 loop spans 13 amino acids. Germline V CDR1 and CDR2: SEHNR, FQNEAQ (reference sequence). CDR3: CASSLYFERGPFF. CDR3 DNA: TGTGCCAGCAGCTTATATTTCGAGCGTGGGCCTTTCTTT.

A few counts support this clone. V is TRBV5-1 and J is TRBJ1-4, with D unresolved. This CDR3 is 13 amino acids long. Trimming took off 1 base at V and 8 bases at J, with 9 bases between the two ends. The V gene's germline CDR1 is SGHRS and CDR2 YFSETQ. The CDR3 is CASSLSPPEKLFF. The CDR3 region has the DNA TGCGCCAGCAGCTTGTCCCCGCCGGAAAAACTGTTTTTT.

This chain connects TRBV4-1 to TRBJ2-7, with TRBD1 matching over 9 bases. The trim removed 0 bases at V and 5 bases at J, leaving 8 bases unmatched. The CDR3 is 16 residues long. CDR1 and CDR2 (germline): MGHRA, YSYEKL. DNA for the CDR3: TGCGCCAGCAGCCAAGATCCACCGGGACAGGGAGACGAGCAGTACTTC. Its protein product is CASSQDPPGQGDEQYF.

This clone came up once. The chain couples TRBV29-1 to TRBJ2-7, with 7 bases aligning to TRBD1. The CDR3 has 15 residues. V shed 3 bases and J 5 bases; nucleotides not matched to a gene: 13. CDR1 is SQVTM and CDR2 is ANQGSEA in the germline V gene. The CDR3 region is CSVDSPTGQTNEQYF. In nucleotides, the CDR3 is TGCAGCGTTGATTCCCCGACGGGACAGACCAACGAGCAGTACTTC.

The V call is TRBV28, the J call TRBJ2-1, with a weak D call TRBD2 (6 bases). V was clipped by 5 bases and J by 4 bases, with 18 bases between them. In germline, CDR1 is MDHEN, CDR2 SYDVKM. This CDR3 has 16 residues. As DNA, the CDR3 is TGTGCCAGCAGTACCCCTATAGCGGAGAGTTACAATGAGCAGTTCTTC. Translating gives CASSTPIAESYNEQFF.

The genes are TRBV5-4 and TRBJ1-5; 7 bases are a match to TRBD1. V was clipped by 2 bases and J by 1 base; unmatched bases: 0. Germline CDR1 is SGHNT and CDR2 is YYREEE (reference sequence). CDR3 length: 14 amino acids. In DNA form, the CDR3 reads TGTGCCAGCAGCTTACAGGGGAGCAATCAGCCCCAGCATTTT. It yields the protein CASSLQGSNQPQHF. Filled out from reference TRBV5-4 and TRBJ1-5, the complete variable domain reads ETGVTQSPTHLIKTRGQQVTLRCSSQSGHNTVSWYQQALGQGPQFIFQYYREEENGRGNFPPRFSGLQFPNYSSELNVNALELDDSALYLCASSLQGSNQPQHFGDGTRLSIL.

V and J are TRBV7-3 and TRBJ2-3, with D perhaps matching TRBD2 (6 bases). Germline CDR1 SGHTA, CDR2 FQGTGA. The length of the CDR3 is 17 residues. V was clipped by 0 bases and J by 1 base, with 14 bases between them. CDR3 in amino acids: CASSLTGGVDGTDTQYF. The DNA of the CDR3 is TGTGCCAGCAGCTTAACCGGCGGGGTAGACGGCACAGATACGCAGTATTTT.

V is TRBV14 and J is TRBJ2-7; 7 nucleotides align to TRBD1. This CDR3 has 15 residues. Unmatched junction bases numbered 11, after V lost 3 bases and J lost 6 bases. Germline CDR1 is SGHDN and CDR2 is FVKESK. The chain's CDR3 is CASSHVATGNGEQYF. CDR3 nucleotide sequence: TGTGCCAGCAGCCATGTCGCGACAGGGAATGGCGAGCAGTACTTC.

The chain employs TRBV7-9 and TRBJ1-4; 7 bases fit TRBD1. The germline gives CDR1 SEHNR, CDR2 FQNEAQ (reference sequence). The CDR3 has 17 residues. V lost 1 base to trimming and J lost 5 bases; unmatched junction nucleotides: 10. CDR3 nucleotides: TGTGCCAGCAGCTTAGGAGGAGGGGCCAGGGGGAATGAAAAACTGTTTTTT. Residues: CASSLGGGARGNEKLFF.

Only one count was recorded for this clone. The chain carries TRBV4-1 and TRBJ2-7; the match to TRBD1 covers 8 bases. J gave up 2 bases and V 0 bases, and 3 bases lay outside the gene matches. The germline V gene has CDR1 MGHRA and CDR2 YSYEKL. There are 15 residues in the CDR3. CDR3 sequence: CASSQDPTGAYEQYF. CDR3 bases: TGCGCCAGCAGCCAAGATCCGACAGGGGCCTACGAGCAGTACTTC.

The chain couples TRBV2 to TRBJ2-5, with 8 bases fitting TRBD1. The CDR3 length is 12 residues. Germline V gene lookup returns CDR1 SNHLY and CDR2 FYNNEI. Losses at the gene ends were 11 bases for V and 1 base for J; bases not matched to a gene: 3. CDR3 sequence reads: CAGDRGQETQYF. CDR3 in DNA: TGTGCCGGCGACAGGGGCCAAGAGACCCAGTACTTC.

V and J are TRBV9 and TRBJ1-6; 8 bases line up with TRBD1. The J segment lost 6 bases and the V segment lost 1 base, leaving 0 bases of the junction unmatched. The CDR3 spans 14 residues. Germline CDR1 reads SGDLS; CDR2 reads YYNGEE. The CDR3 loop reads CASSVQGANSPLHF. As DNA, the CDR3 is TGTGCCAGCAGCGTACAGGGGGCTAATTCACCCCTCCACTTT.

A few counts support this clone. The chain combines TRBV20-1 with TRBJ2-1, with no clear D. Trimming left V 5 bases short and J 9 bases short, with 11 bases between. Germline V gives CDR1 DFQATT, CDR2 SNEGSKA (reference sequence). The length of the CDR3 is 11 residues. The CDR3 spells CSAGDGSEQFF. In DNA form, the CDR3 reads TGCAGTGCTGGTGACGGTTCTGAGCAGTTCTTC.

CDR3 nucleotide sequence: TGTGCCAGCAGGGATACGGGGGGTAAGGGCTACACCTTC. Amino acid sequence: CASRDTGGKGYTF. This chain uses TRBV28 with TRBJ1-2, with D tentatively TRBD1 (5 bases). The CDR3 spans 13 residues. V dropped 6 bases and J dropped 8 bases, with 16 bases sitting between them. The germline V gene has CDR1 MDHEN and CDR2 SYDVKM.

The chain couples TRBV30 to TRBJ1-5; 8 bases line up with TRBD1. This CDR3 comprises 14 residues. Trimming took 7 bases from V and 4 from J; bases not matched to a gene: 9. CDR1 is GTSNPN, CDR2 SVGIG, per germline (reference sequence). CDR3 sequence (DNA): TGTGCCTTGGCAAGGACAGGGCAGAATCAGCCCCAGCATTTT. Amino acids: CALARTGQNQPQHF.

The rearrangement uses TRBV3-1 (or the pseudogene TRBV3-2) and TRBJ2-3, with 9 bases that match TRBD2. The germline V gene encodes CDR1 LGHDT and CDR2 YNNKEL (reference sequence). J was trimmed by 4 bases and V by 2 bases; bases with no gene match: 13. This CDR3 region has 18 residues. The CDR3 bases are TGTGCCAGCAGCCAATTGATGTTGCGGGAGGGCCCTCCAGATACGCAGTATTTT. Translating it yields CASSQLMLREGPPDTQYF.

CDR3 sequence: CASPGGLASTDTQYF. CDR3 DNA: TGTGCCAGCCCGGGAGGACTAGCAAGCACAGATACGCAGTATTTT. The chain combines TRBV2 with TRBJ2-3; 8 bases align to TRBD2. CDR3 size: 15 residues. Germline V gives CDR1 SNHLY, CDR2 FYNNEI. Trimming at V came to 8 bases and at J to 0 bases, leaving 7 bases not matched to a gene.